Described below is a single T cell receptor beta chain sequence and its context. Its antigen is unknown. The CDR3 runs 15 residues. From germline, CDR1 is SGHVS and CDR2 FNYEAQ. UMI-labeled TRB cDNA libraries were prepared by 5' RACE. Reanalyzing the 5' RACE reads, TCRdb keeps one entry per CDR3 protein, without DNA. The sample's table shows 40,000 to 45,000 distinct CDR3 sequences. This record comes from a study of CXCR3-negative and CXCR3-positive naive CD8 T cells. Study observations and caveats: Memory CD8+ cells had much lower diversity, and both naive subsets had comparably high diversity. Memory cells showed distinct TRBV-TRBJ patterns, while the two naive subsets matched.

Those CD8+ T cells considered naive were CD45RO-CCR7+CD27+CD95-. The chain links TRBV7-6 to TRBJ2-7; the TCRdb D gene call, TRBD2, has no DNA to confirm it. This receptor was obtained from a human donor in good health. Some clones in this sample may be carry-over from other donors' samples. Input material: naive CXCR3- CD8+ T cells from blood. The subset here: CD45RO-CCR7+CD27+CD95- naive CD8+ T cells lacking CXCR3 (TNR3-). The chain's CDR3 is CASSLALGLAVEQYF.